Listed below are T cell receptor beta chains from one sample, sequenced in a study of Ad26.COV2.S vaccination and SARS-CoV-2 variants. TCRdb keeps only in-frame clones here, not all; method: immunoSEQ multiplex PCR. The sample holds 400,000 to 450,000 clones, 80% to 95% seen once. The sequences come from peripheral blood, collected in a trial of Ad26.COV2.S vaccine versus placebo. These receptors all come from a person aged 18 to 59 who received the Ad26.COV2.S COVID-19 vaccine or a placebo. The CDR3 runs from the conserved cysteine through the conserved F or W. Fields, in order: J gene, V gene, CDR3 protein.

TRBJ2-1 | TRBV24-1 | CATSEGSSYNEQFF
TRBJ1-5 | TRBV19 | CASSRRDQPQHF
TRBJ1-3 | TRBV6-5 | CASSPMRGTGNTIYF
TRBJ2-1 | TRBV7-3 | CASSATGTSGSYNEQFF
TRBJ2-4 | TRBV12-3/TRBV12-4 | CASSRTSGNIQYF
TRBJ1-6 | TRBV15 | CATSVGTANSPLHF
TRBJ2-2 | TRBV7-9 | CASSTTGGNGELFF
TRBJ2-1 | TRBV28 | CASSFTPRQRALDNEQFF
TRBJ1-6 | TRBV9 | CASSVSPQGEGSPLHF
TRBJ1-3 | TRBV5-1 | CASSGEGTAGNTIYF
TRBJ2-7 | TRBV24-1 | CATIRPGGGSYEQYF
TRBJ2-5 | TRBV29-1 | CSAGLAGEETQYF
TRBJ1-1 | TRBV10-3 | CAIGETGRVEDTEAFF
TRBJ2-1 | TRBV15 | CATSRGGGLAGNAYNEQFF
TRBJ1-2 | TRBV2 | CASSDGTGARYGYTF
TRBJ1-2 | TRBV9 | CASSGAVRPRGNYGYTF
TRBJ2-3 | TRBV11-2 | CASSSEGVGGAF
TRBJ2-2 | TRBV2 | CASTPGLVLTGELFF
TRBJ1-6 | TRBV5-1 | CASSLVLPAKSKHSPLHF
TRBJ2-2 | TRBV19 | CASSLHSYTGELFF
TRBJ2-7 | TRBV9 | CASSVGLAGDYEQYF
TRBJ2-7 | TRBV2 | CASHPGLAGVLYEQYF
TRBJ2-6 | TRBV29-1 | CGTGSGANVLTF
TRBJ1-1 | TRBV30 | CAWSILGVWDGNTEAFF
TRBJ2-1 | TRBV13 | CASSSIRTSGRLVNEQFF
TRBJ2-2 | TRBV14 | CASSQAGVGTGELFF
TRBJ2-3 | TRBV5-8 | CASSLSVEGSDTQYF
TRBJ2-3 | TRBV7-2 | CASSLARTLHTDTQYF
TRBJ1-4 | TRBV18 | CASSPSLQGFEKLFF
TRBJ2-3 | TRBV12-3/TRBV12-4 | CASSFRPAGTQYF
TRBJ1-4 | TRBV7-6 | CASSLGGGAWNEKLFF
TRBJ2-5 | TRBV27 | CASRPQASGLQETQYF
TRBJ2-1 | TRBV6-2/TRBV6-3 | CASSYFRERHNEQFF
TRBJ2-7 | TRBV5-4 | CASSLVGGSSYEQYF
TRBJ2-2 | TRBV9 | CASSTRSRDPGELFF
TRBJ2-1 | TRBV7-2 | CASSLVVSGRARNEQFF
TRBJ2-7 | TRBV5-6 | CASSLGETRLSSYEQYF
TRBJ2-7 | TRBV11-2 | CASSSRAVRAYEQYF
TRBJ1-6 | TRBV9 | CASSGYRANSPLHF
TRBJ2-7 | TRBV28 | CASSFSDGTDNYEQYF
TRBJ1-2 | TRBV9 | CASSVEGSEGIYGYTF
TRBJ2-5 | TRBV19 | CASSIGGKAPETQYF
TRBJ1-1 | TRBV30 | CAWSVWGIMNTEAFF
TRBJ2-3 | TRBV9 | CASSVGEASTDTQYF
TRBJ2-7 | TRBV27 | CASQELADSYEQYF
TRBJ2-1 | TRBV6-1 | CASSEASGGGNEQFF
TRBJ1-4 | TRBV28 | CASSLDRGAEKLFF
TRBJ2-5 | TRBV5-4 | CASSWDYVQETQYF
TRBJ2-7 | TRBV4-2 | CASSQDPEEGQGRSYEQYF
TRBJ1-3 | TRBV21-1 | CASSKAVEGAGGNTIYF